This T cell receptor (beta chain) is drawn from a study of cytomegalovirus exposure and HLA in healthy donors. Study results and caveats: With high specificity and sensitivity, the classifier reportedly diagnosed cytomegalovirus status. Researchers counted around 160 TCR beta chains as cytomegalovirus-associated.

This CDR3 comprises 13 residues. V lost 6 bases, J lost 2 bases, and 10 bases lay in between. Germline CDR1 and CDR2: SGHDT and YYEEEE. Comment on this clone: The antigen is not known.

Vbeta (60) and Jbeta (13) primers were used in the PCR. The assay was immunoSEQ multiplex PCR, and TCRdb's table has in-frame clones only and misses some. The specimen's table records 130,000 or so clones. The chain recombines TRBV5-6 with TRBJ2-3; D is unresolved. Sequencing used PBMCs. The clonotype was recovered from a woman under 30 in good health and CMV-seronegative. CDR3 sequence: CASNLYYTDTQYF. In nucleotides, the CDR3 is TGTGCCAGCAACTTATACTACACAGATACGCAGTATTTT.